A selection of T cell receptor beta chains follows, all from one sample in a study of cytomegalovirus exposure and HLA in healthy donors. Data came from immunoSEQ multiplex PCR; TCRdb stores just in-frame clones and leaves some out. The table lists about 160,000 clones, around 76% of them singletons, with roughly 2% in the top ten. Specimen: PBMCs. The receptors originated from a female donor in good health and CMV-seronegative. Each CDR3 is given with its conserved first and last residue. A D gene is named only where the DNA matches it firmly. The listing skips clone size in some rows; elsewhere it reads once, few, many or a size class.

d_call | j_call | clone_size | v_call | cdr3_nt | cdr3_aa
TRBD2 | TRBJ2-3 | - | TRBV5-4 | TGTGCCAGCAGACCTGGACTAGCGGACACAGATACGCAGTATTTT | CASRPGLADTDTQYF
- | TRBJ1-2 | - | TRBV19 | TGTGCCAGTAGAAGGCAGGGCCTTGGCTACACCTTC | CASRRQGLGYTF
- | TRBJ1-2 | - | TRBV7-9 | TGTGCCAGCACCCGAGGTGACTATGGCTACACCTTC | CASTRGDYGYTF
- | TRBJ1-6 | - | TRBV5-5 | TGTGCCAGCAGCCAGGGAAAAGCCGATAATTCACCCCTCCACTTT | CASSQGKADNSPLHF
TRBD1 | TRBJ2-7 | - | TRBV18 | TGTGCCAGCTCACCACTGGGGACAGAGAAATACGAGCAGTACTTC | CASSPLGTEKYEQYF
TRBD2 | TRBJ2-1 | - | TRBV4-2 | TGTGCCAGCAGCCAAGATCCAGGCGGGAGCTCCTACAATGAGCAGTTCTTC | CASSQDPGGSSYNEQFF
- | TRBJ2-2 | - | TRBV4-1 | TGCGCCAGCAGCCAAGCCGCCAGCTCGACGGGGGGCCACACCGGGGAGCTGTTTTTT | CASSQAASSTGGHTGELFF
- | TRBJ1-1 | - | TRBV2 | TGTGCCAGCATCTGGGAGCAGATGGTTAATACTGAAGCTTTCTTT | CASIWEQMVNTEAFF
- | TRBJ1-1 | - | TRBV29-1 | TGCAGCGTTAGGGGTTTGAACACTGAAGCTTTCTTT | CSVRGLNTEAFF
- | TRBJ1-6 | once | TRBV6-1 | TGTGCCAGCAGTGAAGGCGCATTCGGGAGTCAAAGTTCACCCCTCCACTTT | CASSEGAFGSQSSPLHF
- | TRBJ1-5 | - | TRBV19 | TGTGCCAGTAGTGCGGCACCGGGGGTCGGTCAGCCCCAGCATTTT | CASSAAPGVGQPQHF
- | TRBJ1-1 | - | TRBV7-3 | TGTGCCAGCAGCTTAAGGGGCGGCACTGAAGCTTTCTTT | CASSLRGGTEAFF
TRBD1 | TRBJ2-5 | - | TRBV6-5 | TGTGCCAGCAGGTCGTTCGGGACAGGGGGGGAGACCCAGTACTTC | CASRSFGTGGETQYF
- | TRBJ1-1 | - | TRBV5-1 | TGCGCCAGCAGCTTGGACGGACAAAACACTGAAGCTTTCTTT | CASSLDGQNTEAFF
- | TRBJ2-6 | - | TRBV5-3 | TGTGCCAGAAGCCCTAGAAACGGGGCCAACGTCCTGACTTTC | CARSPRNGANVLTF
- | TRBJ1-5 | - | TRBV6-1 | TGTGCCAGCAGTGACCTCCGTGGTTGGGGCAGTCAGCCCCAGCATTTT | CASSDLRGWGSQPQHF
TRBD1 | TRBJ1-2 | - | TRBV18 | TGTGCCAGCTCCCCAGGACAGGGCGACTATGGCTACACCTTC | CASSPGQGDYGYTF
- | TRBJ1-3 | - | TRBV29-1 | TGCAGCGTTGACAGCGAGAACACCATATATTTT | CSVDSENTIYF
TRBD2 | TRBJ2-1 | - | TRBV5-1 | TGCGCCACCCAGCGGGAGGGCCCCTACAATGAGCAGTTCTTC | CATQREGPYNEQFF
- | TRBJ1-3 | - | TRBV5-1 | TGCGCCAGCAGCTTGGCGCAGGGGTCTGGAAACACCATATATTTT | CASSLAQGSGNTIYF
TRBD1 | TRBJ1-3 | - | TRBV9 | TGTGCCAGCAGCGTGGGGACAGGGTTTGGAAACACCATATATTTT | CASSVGTGFGNTIYF
- | TRBJ2-1 | - | TRBV9 | TGTGCCAGCAGCCGTGGTGGGGGGCGGGGGCCTTACAATGAGCAGTTCTTC | CASSRGGGRGPYNEQFF
TRBD2 | TRBJ2-7 | few | TRBV7-8 | TGTGCCAGCAGCCTCGGACTAGCGGGTCTCTACGAGCAGTACTTC | CASSLGLAGLYEQYF
TRBD1 | TRBJ1-2 | - | TRBV10-3 | TGTGCCATCAGTGAGAGGGGACAGGGGAGTGGCTACACCTTC | CAISERGQGSGYTF
- | TRBJ2-5 | - | TRBV29-1 | TGCAGCGCTAGGGAGTACCAAGAGACCCAGTACTTC | CSAREYQETQYF
- | TRBJ1-1 | - | TRBV21-1 | TGTGCCAGCAGCAGCGAACCTATCCAAAAAGCTTTCTTT | CASSSEPIQKAFF
- | TRBJ1-1 | - | TRBV5-1 | TGCGCCAGCAGCCCTACCACGGGTACTGAAGCTTTCTTT | CASSPTTGTEAFF
TRBD1 | TRBJ1-4 | - | TRBV2 | TGTGCCAGCAGAGGACAGGCCCTGGGTGAAAAACTGTTTTTT | CASRGQALGEKLFF
- | TRBJ2-3 | - | TRBV2 | TGTGCCAGCAGTGTGCTCGCCCGCGGCACAGATACGCAGTATTTT | CASSVLARGTDTQYF
TRBD2 | TRBJ2-7 | - | TRBV5-4 | TGTGCCTGCGCAGAAGGGGCGGGAGGCTACGAGCAGTACTTC | CACAEGAGGYEQYF
TRBD1 | TRBJ1-2 | few | TRBV6-1 | TGTGCCAGCAGTGAAAACCTTGACAGGGGAGGAGGCTATGGCTACACCTTC | CASSENLDRGGGYGYTF
TRBD1 | TRBJ1-1 | - | TRBV2 | TGTGCCAGCAGCTACAACAGGGGGGGCACTGAAGCTTTCTTT | CASSYNRGGTEAFF
- | TRBJ1-5 | few | TRBV19 | TGTGCCAGTAGTCTAGGCCGACTTAGCAATCAGCCCCAGCATTTT | CASSLGRLSNQPQHF
- | TRBJ1-2 | - | TRBV6-5 | TGTGCCAGCACCAAGGACCGGGGCTATGGCTACACCTTC | CASTKDRGYGYTF
TRBD2 | TRBJ2-3 | - | TRBV7-9 | TGTGCCAGCAGCCGGGCTAGCGGGATGTCCCCAGATACGCAGTATTTT | CASSRASGMSPDTQYF
- | TRBJ2-3 | - | TRBV29-1 | TGCAGCGTTGAAGGGACTCTAATAAGCACAGATACGCAGTATTTT | CSVEGTLISTDTQYF
- | TRBJ1-5 | - | TRBV5-4 | TGTGCCAGCAGCAGGGACGGCGGGGGCAATCAGCCCCAGCATTTT | CASSRDGGGNQPQHF
TRBD2 | TRBJ2-3 | - | TRBV2 | TGTGCCAGCAGTGAAGTAAAGACTAGCGGAAATACGCAGTATTTT | CASSEVKTSGNTQYF
TRBD1 | TRBJ2-3 | - | TRBV12-5 | TGTGCTAGTGGTCCCACCGGACAGGGCACAGATACGCAGTATTTT | CASGPTGQGTDTQYF
- | TRBJ2-5 | - | TRBV6-5 | TGTGCCAGCAGTTACTCGAGCGCTACAGAGACCCAGTACTTC | CASSYSSATETQYF
TRBD2 | TRBJ2-5 | once | TRBV5-1 | TGCGCCAGCAGCCCTACGACTAGCGTCGAGACCCAGTACTTC | CASSPTTSVETQYF
TRBD1 | TRBJ1-1 | - | TRBV5-1 | TGCGCCAGCAGCGCGGCCGGGACAGGGAATGTTAACACTGAAGCTTTCTTT | CASSAAGTGNVNTEAFF
TRBD2 | TRBJ2-7 | few | TRBV7-9 | TGTGCCAGCAGCTCAACGAGGACTAGCGGGAGCGGCGAGCAGTACTTC | CASSSTRTSGSGEQYF
TRBD1 | TRBJ1-6 | - | TRBV7-9 | TGTGCCAGCAGCTTGGACAGGGGGCTTGGTTCACCCCTCCACTTT | CASSLDRGLGSPLHF
TRBD1 | TRBJ1-4 | - | TRBV6-5 | TGTGCCAGCAGTTACCGACAGGGGACTAATGAAAAACTGTTTTTT | CASSYRQGTNEKLFF
- | TRBJ2-1 | - | TRBV30 | TGTGCCTGGAGTCTATCCAATGAGCAGTTCTTC | CAWSLSNEQFF
- | TRBJ2-3 | - | TRBV4-1 | TGCGCCAGCAGCCAGCCCCAAGGCGGTAGCACAGATACGCAGTATTTT | CASSQPQGGSTDTQYF
TRBD1 | TRBJ2-1 | - | TRBV6-1 | TGTGCCAGCAGTAGGGGGCGGACCTACAATGAGCAGTTCTTC | CASSRGRTYNEQFF
TRBD1 | TRBJ1-1 | - | TRBV19 | TGTGCCAGTAGTATCGGACAGGGGTACACTGAAGCTTTCTTT | CASSIGQGYTEAFF
TRBD2 | TRBJ2-1 | - | TRBV18 | TGTGCCAGCTCACCACCGGGTTTAGCGGGGGGGCCCCAGTTCTTC | CASSPPGLAGGPQFF